The sequence of this T cell receptor (beta chain) was determined in a study of cytomegalovirus exposure and HLA in healthy donors (TCRdb year 2017). With respect to the entire study: According to an earlier analysis of around 600 of the donors, about 180 million T cells yielded roughly 110 million unique TCR beta sequences and about 300 Gb of sequence data. About 320 gigabases of sequencing data and 80 million or so unique TCR sequences were included in an early release covering about 700 HLA-typed donors. Among the approximately 400 genotyped donors, 81% belonged to the genetic ancestry cluster associated with self-reported Caucasian donors. The aim of the study was to test whether cataloging public T cell receptors could identify signatures of past pathogen exposure. The T cell repertoires of several hundred subjects were profiled by immunosequencing and related to cytomegalovirus serostatus. Besides the first cohort of around 670 subjects, a separate validation cohort made up of over a hundred different subjects was used. The study combined high-throughput TCR immunosequencing, statistical association of individual TCRs with disease status, and machine learning to predict cytomegalovirus infection status. A later analysis re-analyzed previously published TCR beta repertoires from 550 to 700 donors and added high-resolution HLA genotyping to study TCR occurrence patterns. Rather than using new phenotypic data, the later analysis identified candidate immune exposures from TCR beta sequences and from how often those sequences occurred across donors. An earlier analysis of about 600 of the donors used high-throughput TCR beta sequencing to judge whether each TCR beta V gene segment behaved as functional or pseudogenic. Alongside the repertoire data, information on donor age, sex, ethnicity and CMV serostatus was compiled. A later genetic analysis took genome-wide SNP genotypes for about 55% of the 666 donors and used that subset as a discovery cohort. Every repertoire in the discovery cohort had been generated on one and the same sequencing platform. Class I and class II HLA loci were covered by the typing at four-digit resolution. Typing coverage differed by locus: A, B, C, DRB1 and DQB1 were typed in roughly 629-630 donors, DQA1 in 522, DPA1 in around 580, and DPB1 in just under 480. Because of strong linkage in the cohort, roughly five DR-DQ haplotypes were treated as single units for association and clustering. Among about 390 genotyped donors of the cohort, an average of approximately 230,000 unique TCR beta nucleotide sequences were sequenced per donor, roughly 18% of them non-productive.

Turning to this clone: The antigen it recognizes is unknown. Per-base qualities were not stored, and no clone one base away is much larger.

Counted from cysteine to phenylalanine, this CDR3 has 15 amino acids. The CDR3 DNA has 45 bases and is translated from base 1. CDR1 and CDR2 are drawn from the germline V gene: SGHRS, YFSETQ. V is pruned by 0 bases and J by 5 bases, leaving 7 bases of the junction without a gene match. What the work shows at the level of the full study, not this receptor alone: In a later analysis, several top co-occurrence clusters were reported to appear linked to parvovirus B19, influenza, CMV and Epstein-Barr virus. A further reported finding was that TCR beta sequences accurately predicted the HLA-A and HLA-B alleles for most subjects in the first cohort. Three of the identified cytomegalovirus-associated TCR beta chains were confirmed in vitro to be specific for cytomegalovirus antigens. A group of highly shared sequence variants was considered likely to be a technical artifact of the sequencing pipeline. The classifier was reported to diagnose cytomegalovirus status with high specificity and sensitivity in both the original and validation cohorts. In a later analysis, the rate of TCR association differed among HLA loci, with DRB1 alleles having the most associated TCRs and HLA-C alleles having the fewest. A later analysis found that most CMV-associated TCR beta chains appeared HLA-restricted, with HLA associations seemingly driven largely by CMV exposure. It was suggested by the authors that the approach could potentially be generalized to other disease states and immunological phenotypes. The presence/absence analyses assumed that sequencing depth was roughly uniform across donors, and that assumption may not be true. Compared with the roughly 670-donor mean, donors in an Asian-associated ancestry cluster had fewer N-insertions in productive TCRs, according to a later genetic analysis. The study gave a list of about 150 TCR beta chains associated with cytomegalovirus. Some IMGT-functional V segments, including TRBV6-2 and TRBV6-3, could not be told apart with the 87-base-pair reads, so those segments were excluded. Only TCR beta chains were sequenced in this cohort, and the absence of alpha or paired-chain data limited detectable features. In a later genetic analysis, a missense DCLRE1C variant was associated with V-gene and J-gene trimming of TCR beta chains, and the association was replicated in an independent cohort. CMV serostatus was the only immune exposure information available for the cohort. Because HLA typing was missing for some donors at each locus, association tests included only the typed subset. At a false discovery rate of 0.05, a later analysis linked under 20,000 TCR beta sequences to specific HLA alleles. In an earlier analysis of some 640 of the donors, most TCR beta V segments were observed in productive rearrangements about 87% or about 30% of the time, broadly matching IMGT annotations. Linkage disequilibrium might explain the correlated functional status among segregating V segments, but an unknown experimental factor could not be ruled out. Compared with equally common non-associated chains, HLA-associated TCR beta chains in a later analysis were more clonally expanded and had lower generation probabilities. About 17 rarely observed V segments, including chromosome 9 orphons, were excluded from the earlier analysis of about 600 of the donors because counts were too low. Most TCR sequences were seen in very few donors, while some public TCRs were found in many individuals. Assigning TCR associations to individual alleles was difficult when HLA alleles, especially DR and DQ, strongly co-occurred.

Library creation used the immunoSEQ multiplex PCR assay. A mixture of 60 forward primers for TCR Vbeta segments and 13 reverse primers for TCR Jbeta segments was used in the multiplex PCR. A multiplex PCR assay on genomic DNA amplified the CDR3 region of rearranged TCR beta genes. The Illumina HiSeq System was used to sequence the amplified TCR beta libraries as 87-base-pair reads. On the study's bioinformatics: A later analysis counted 75 million to 100 million unique TCR beta chains across the approximately 700 repertoires, and some 11 million of these chains were shared by at least two donors. To remove PCR and sequencing errors, raw reads were error-corrected and collapsed into unique sequences using a nearest-neighbor algorithm that merged closely related sequences. CDR3 sequences were aligned to IMGT reference sequences to assign V, D and J gene segments. For a sequence to be retained, a match of at least six nucleotides to both a V gene segment and a J gene segment was required. A rearrangement was called productive if the CDR3 had no stop codons and remained in frame with V and J, and every other rearrangement was called non-productive. CDR3 was defined according to IMGT convention as the region running from the second conserved V-encoded cysteine to the conserved J-encoded phenylalanine. The earlier analysis of fewer than 700 of the donors excluded sequences that lacked an unambiguous match to a single V gene segment. An earlier analysis of a few hundred of the donors classified V segments as functional when productive rearrangements were above 56.7% and as segregating when the standard deviation between donors was above 5%. A statistical classification framework was developed to diagnose cytomegalovirus status using the catalog of TCR beta chain sequences. In a later analysis, V and J genes were assigned by comparing TCR nucleotide sequences against IMGT/GENE-DB human TR gene sequences. A later analysis assigned CDR3 sequences and most-parsimonious VDJ recombination scenarios with the TCRdist pipeline. In a later analysis, each TCR beta chain was defined by its CDR3 amino acid sequence together with its V-gene family, and reads lacking a unique V-gene family were excluded. A later analysis removed 600 or so highly shared, low-generation-probability nucleotide sequences to deal with suspected cross-contamination and a sequencing artifact. In a later analysis, a clonal expansion index was calculated for each public chain from normalized within-repertoire ranks of inferred template counts. In a later analysis, generation probabilities were computed using a VDJ recombination model fitted to out-of-frame rearrangements, and the results were checked against IGoR. A later analysis scored TCR-TCR, TCR-HLA and TCR-CMV co-occurrence with hypergeometric tests, applying a repertoire-size bias correction to TCR pairs. To estimate false discovery rates, a later analysis permuted the HLA or CMV assignments 20 times. In a later analysis, co-occurring TCRs were grouped using DBSCAN, with TCRdist sequence similarity added in when clustering inside HLA-allele-positive subsets. For co-occurrence clustering, repertoires with fewer than 30,000 or more than 120,000 public chains were excluded, along with 5 or 6 repertoires with anomalous nucleotide sharing. Imported from immuneACCESS, the table was reduced by TCRdb to in-frame sequences with V and J called. These copies leave out some clones; in studies compared against another copy, an unresolved V gene accounts for under half, and the cause of the remainder is not known. The V and J calls and clone size were taken over from that table, and D and trimming were inferred from the DNA. This sample gives about 180,000 clones in total; 85% of them show up just once. The top ten hold 1% of the sample.

The cohort consisted of approximately 670 healthy bone marrow donors. All cohort members were sampled while nominally healthy, although unrecorded immune exposures were likely present. The donor was CMV seronegative and was included in the group of over 300 seronegative cohort members. A peripheral blood sample was provided by each donor, and peripheral blood mononuclear cells were used for TCR beta sequencing. Genomic DNA was extracted from the blood cell samples with the Qiagen DNeasy Blood Extraction Kit. This TCR was sampled from a boy between 2 and 10 years old in good health and CMV-seronegative. The V gene is TRBV5-1 and the J gene is TRBJ2-5; TRBD1 matches 7 bases in the middle. The specimen was PBMCs. The base sequence is TGCGCCAGCAGCTTGGAGGCAGGGGGTAGGGAGACCCAGTACTTC. The translation is CASSLEAGGRETQYF.